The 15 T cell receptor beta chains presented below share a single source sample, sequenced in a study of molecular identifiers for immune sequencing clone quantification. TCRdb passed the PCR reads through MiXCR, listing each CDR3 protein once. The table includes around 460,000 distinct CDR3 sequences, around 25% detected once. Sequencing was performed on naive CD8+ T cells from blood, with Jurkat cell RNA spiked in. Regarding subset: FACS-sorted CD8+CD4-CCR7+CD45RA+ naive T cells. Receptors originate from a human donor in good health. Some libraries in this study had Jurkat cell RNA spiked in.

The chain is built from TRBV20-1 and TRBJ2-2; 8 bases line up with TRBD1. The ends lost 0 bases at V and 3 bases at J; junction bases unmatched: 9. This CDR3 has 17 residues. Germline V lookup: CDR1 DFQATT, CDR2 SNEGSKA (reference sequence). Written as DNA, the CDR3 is TGCAGTGCTAGAGATACAGGGGGTGGAACTTACACCGGGGAGCTGTTTTTT. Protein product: CSARDTGGGTYTGELFF.

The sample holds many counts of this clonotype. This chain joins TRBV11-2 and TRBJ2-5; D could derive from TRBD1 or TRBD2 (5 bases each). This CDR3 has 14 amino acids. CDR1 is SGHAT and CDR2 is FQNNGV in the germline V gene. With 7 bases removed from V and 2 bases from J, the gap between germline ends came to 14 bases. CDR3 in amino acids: CASTPSGQQETQYF. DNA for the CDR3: TGTGCCAGCACCCCGTCGGGGCAACAAGAGACCCAGTACTTC. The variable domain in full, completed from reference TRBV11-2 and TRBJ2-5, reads EAGVAQSPRYKIIEKRQSVAFWCNPISGHATLYWYQQILGQGPKLLIQFQNNGVVDDSQLPKDRFSAERLKGVDSTLKIQPAKLEDSAVYLCASTPSGQQETQYFGPGTRLLVL.

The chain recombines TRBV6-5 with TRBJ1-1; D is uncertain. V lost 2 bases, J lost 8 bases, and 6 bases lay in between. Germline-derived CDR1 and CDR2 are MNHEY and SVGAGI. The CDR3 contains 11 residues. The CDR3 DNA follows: TGTGCCAGCAGTTACCACGGAGAAGCTTTCTTT. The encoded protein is CASSYHGEAFF.

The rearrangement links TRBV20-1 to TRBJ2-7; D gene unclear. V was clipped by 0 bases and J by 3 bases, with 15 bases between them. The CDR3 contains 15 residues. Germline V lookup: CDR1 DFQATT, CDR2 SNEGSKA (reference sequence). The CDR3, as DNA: TGCAGTGCTAGAGATAGGCAGGCAGGCATCTACGAGCAGTACTTC. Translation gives CSARDRQAGIYEQYF.

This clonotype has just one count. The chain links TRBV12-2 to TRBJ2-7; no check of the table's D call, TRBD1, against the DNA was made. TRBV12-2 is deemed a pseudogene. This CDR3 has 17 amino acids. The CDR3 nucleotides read TGTGCAAGTCGCTTATTGAGGGGGGACACAAGTCCCTACGAGCAGTACTTC. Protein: CASRLLRGDTSPYEQYF.

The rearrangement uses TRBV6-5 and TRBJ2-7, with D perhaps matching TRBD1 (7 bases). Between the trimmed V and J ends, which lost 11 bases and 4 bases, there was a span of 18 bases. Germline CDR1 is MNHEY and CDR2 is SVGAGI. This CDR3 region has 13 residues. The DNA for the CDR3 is TGTGCCGGCACCGAAGCAGGGGGGTACGAGCAGTACTTC. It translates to CAGTEAGGYEQYF.

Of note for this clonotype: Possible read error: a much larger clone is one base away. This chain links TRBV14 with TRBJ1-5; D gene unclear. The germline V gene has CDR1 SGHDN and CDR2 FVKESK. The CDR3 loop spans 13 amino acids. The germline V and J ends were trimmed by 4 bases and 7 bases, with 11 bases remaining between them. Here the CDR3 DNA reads TGTGCCAGCAGCCCTTACCCTGGGCAGCCCCAGCATTTT. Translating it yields CASSPYPGQPQHF.

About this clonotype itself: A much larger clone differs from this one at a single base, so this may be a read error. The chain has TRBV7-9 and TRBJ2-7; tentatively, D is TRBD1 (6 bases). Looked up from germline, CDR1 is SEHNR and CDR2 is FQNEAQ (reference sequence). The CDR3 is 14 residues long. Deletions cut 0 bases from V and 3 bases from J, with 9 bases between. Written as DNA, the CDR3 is TGTGCCAGCAGCTTAGCGCCGACAGGCTACGAGCAGTACTTC. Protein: CASSLAPTGYEQYF.

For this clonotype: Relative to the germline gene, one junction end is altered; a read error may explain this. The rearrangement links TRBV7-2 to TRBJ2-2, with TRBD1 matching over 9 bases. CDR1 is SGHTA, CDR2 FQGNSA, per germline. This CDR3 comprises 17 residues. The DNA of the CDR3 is TGTGCCAGCAGCCCGACAGACAGGGGGTGGGGTACCGGGGAGCTGGTTTTT. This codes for CASSPTDRGWGTGELVF.

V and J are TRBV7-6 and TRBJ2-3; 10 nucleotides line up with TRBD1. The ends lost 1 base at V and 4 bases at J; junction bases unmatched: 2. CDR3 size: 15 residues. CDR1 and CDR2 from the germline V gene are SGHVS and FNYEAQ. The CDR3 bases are TGTGCCAGCAGCTTAGTGGGACAGGGGCCAGATACGCAGTATTTT. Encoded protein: CASSLVGQGPDTQYF.

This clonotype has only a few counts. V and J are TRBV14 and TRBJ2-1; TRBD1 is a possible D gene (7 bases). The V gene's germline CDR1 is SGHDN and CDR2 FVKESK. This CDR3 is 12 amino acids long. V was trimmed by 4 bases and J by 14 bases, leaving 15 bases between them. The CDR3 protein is CASSPTGEDKFF. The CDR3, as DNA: TGTGCCAGCAGCCCCACAGGGGAGGATAAGTTCTTC.

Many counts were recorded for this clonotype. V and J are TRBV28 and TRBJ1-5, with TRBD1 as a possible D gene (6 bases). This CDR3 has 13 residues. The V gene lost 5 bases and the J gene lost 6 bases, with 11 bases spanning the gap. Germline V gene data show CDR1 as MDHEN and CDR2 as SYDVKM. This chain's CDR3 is CASSPGTTQPQHF. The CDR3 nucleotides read TGTGCCAGCAGTCCCGGGACAACTCAGCCCCAGCATTTT. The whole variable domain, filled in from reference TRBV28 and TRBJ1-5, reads DVKVTQSSRYLVKRTGEKVFLECVQDMDHENMFWYRQDPGLGLRLIYFSYDVKMKEKGDIPEGYSVSREKKERFSLILESASTNQTSMYLCASSPGTTQPQHFGDGTRLSIL.

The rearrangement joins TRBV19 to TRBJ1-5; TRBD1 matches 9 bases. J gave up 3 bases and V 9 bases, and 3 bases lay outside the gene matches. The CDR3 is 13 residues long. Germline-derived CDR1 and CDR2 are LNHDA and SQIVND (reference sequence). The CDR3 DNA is TGTGCCAGCCGGGACAGGGACAATCAGCCCCAGCATTTT. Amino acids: CASRDRDNQPQHF.

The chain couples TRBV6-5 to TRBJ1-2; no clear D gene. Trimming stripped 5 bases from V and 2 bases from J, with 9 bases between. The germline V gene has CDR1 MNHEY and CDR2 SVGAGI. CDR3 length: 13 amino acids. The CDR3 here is CASSPNINYGYTF. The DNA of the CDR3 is TGTGCCAGCAGTCCTAACATAAACTATGGCTACACCTTC.

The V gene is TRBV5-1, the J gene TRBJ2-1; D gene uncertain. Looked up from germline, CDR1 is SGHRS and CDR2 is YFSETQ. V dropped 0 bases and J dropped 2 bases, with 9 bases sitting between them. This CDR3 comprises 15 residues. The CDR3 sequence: CASSLEEITYNEQFF. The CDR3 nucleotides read TGCGCCAGCAGCTTGGAGGAGATAACCTACAATGAGCAGTTCTTC.